The entry below describes one T cell receptor (beta chain). Under the authors' procedure: Reference gene primer amplification gave estimated nucleated cell counts. Generated by immunoSEQ multiplex PCR, the TCRdb table keeps only in-frame clones and is missing some. The V and J calls and the clone size are those of that table, but D and trimming were determined from the DNA. The sample yields more than 9,500 clones, about 89% seen once. The record originates from a study of blood T cell repertoires in COVID-19. Study-wide background: Samples taken during acute and convalescent COVID-19 were collected in the United States, Italy and Spain. PBMCs, B-cell-depleted T cells, or T cells were the source of the cDNA or gDNA that made up the material.

Germline lookup yields CDR1 SGHTA and CDR2 FQGTGA. The CDR3 consists of 15 residues. V trimming: 4 bases; J trimming: 6 bases; junction bases outside the gene matches: 7. Material for sequencing was peripheral blood. The clonotype was recovered from a woman between 55 and 75 years old with active COVID-19. V usage is TRBV7-3 and J usage is TRBJ2-1, with 9 positions matching TRBD1. The CDR3 sequence is CASSWGDRVGNEQFF. The CDR3 DNA reads as TGTGCCAGCAGCTGGGGGGACAGGGTAGGCAATGAGCAGTTCTTC. The whole variable domain, remainder taken from reference TRBV7-3 and TRBJ2-1, is GAGVSQTPSNKVTEKGKYVELRCDPISGHTALYWYRQSLGQGPEFLIYFQGTGAADDSGLPNDRFFAVRPEGSVSTLKIQRTERGDSAVYLCASSWGDRVGNEQFFGPGTRLTVL.